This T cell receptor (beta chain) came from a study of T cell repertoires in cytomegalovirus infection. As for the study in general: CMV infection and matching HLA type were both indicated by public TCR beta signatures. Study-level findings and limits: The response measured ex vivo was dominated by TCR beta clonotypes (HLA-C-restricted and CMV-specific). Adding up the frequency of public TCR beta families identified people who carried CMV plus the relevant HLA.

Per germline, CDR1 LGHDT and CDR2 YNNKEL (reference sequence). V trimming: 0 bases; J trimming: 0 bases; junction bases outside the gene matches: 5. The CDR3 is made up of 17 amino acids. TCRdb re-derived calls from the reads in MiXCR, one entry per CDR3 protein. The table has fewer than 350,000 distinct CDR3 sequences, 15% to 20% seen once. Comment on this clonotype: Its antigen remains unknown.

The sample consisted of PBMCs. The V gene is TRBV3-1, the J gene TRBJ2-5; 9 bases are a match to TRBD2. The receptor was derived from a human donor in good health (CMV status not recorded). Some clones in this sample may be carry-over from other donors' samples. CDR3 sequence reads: CASSQENQRGDQETQYF. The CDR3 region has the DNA TGTGCCAGCAGCCAAGAAAATCAGCGGGGGGACCAAGAGACCCAGTACTTC.